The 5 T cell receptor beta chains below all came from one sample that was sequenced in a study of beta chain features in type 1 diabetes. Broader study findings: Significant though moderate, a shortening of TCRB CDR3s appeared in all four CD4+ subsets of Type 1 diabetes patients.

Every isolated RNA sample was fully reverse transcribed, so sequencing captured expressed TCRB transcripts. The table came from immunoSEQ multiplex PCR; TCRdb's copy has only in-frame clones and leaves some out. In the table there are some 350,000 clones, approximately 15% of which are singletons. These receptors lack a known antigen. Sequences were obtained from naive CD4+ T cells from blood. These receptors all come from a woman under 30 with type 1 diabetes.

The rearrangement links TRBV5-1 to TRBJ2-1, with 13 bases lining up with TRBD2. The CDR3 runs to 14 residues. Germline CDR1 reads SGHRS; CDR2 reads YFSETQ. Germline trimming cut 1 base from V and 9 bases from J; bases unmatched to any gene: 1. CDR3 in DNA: TGCGCCAGCAGCTTGACTAGCGGGAGGGGTGAGCAGTTCTTC. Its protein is CASSLTSGRGEQFF.

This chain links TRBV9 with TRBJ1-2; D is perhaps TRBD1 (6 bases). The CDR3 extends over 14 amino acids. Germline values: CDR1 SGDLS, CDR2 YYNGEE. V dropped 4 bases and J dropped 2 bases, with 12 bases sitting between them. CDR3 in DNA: TGTGCCAGCAGCTCTCGGGGGGCGAACTATGGCTACACCTTC. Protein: CASSSRGANYGYTF. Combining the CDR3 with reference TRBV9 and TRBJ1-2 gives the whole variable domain DSGVTQTPKHLITATGQRVTLRCSPRSGDLSVYWYQQSLDQGLQFLIQYYNGEERAKGNILERFSAQQFPDLHSELNLSSLELGDSALYFCASSSRGANYGYTFGSGTRLTVV.

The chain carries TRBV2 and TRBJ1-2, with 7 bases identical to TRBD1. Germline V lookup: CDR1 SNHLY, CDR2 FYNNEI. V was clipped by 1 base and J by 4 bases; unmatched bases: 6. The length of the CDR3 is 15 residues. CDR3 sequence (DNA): TGTGCCAGCAGTGAAGGGGACAGCTCCTTCTATGGCTACACCTTC. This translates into CASSEGDSSFYGYTF. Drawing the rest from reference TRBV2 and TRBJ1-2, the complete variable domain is EPEVTQTPSHQVTQMGQEVILRCVPISNHLYFYWYRQILGQKVEFLVSFYNNEISEKSEIFDDQFSVERPDGSNFTLKIRSTKLEDSAMYFCASSEGDSSFYGYTFGSGTRLTVV.

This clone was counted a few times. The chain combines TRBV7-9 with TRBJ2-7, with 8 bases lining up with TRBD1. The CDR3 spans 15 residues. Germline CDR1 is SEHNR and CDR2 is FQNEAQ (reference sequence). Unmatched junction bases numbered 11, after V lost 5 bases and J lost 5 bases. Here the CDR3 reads CASSPGQGAFDEQYF. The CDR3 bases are TGTGCCAGCAGCCCAGGACAGGGCGCTTTCGACGAGCAGTACTTC.

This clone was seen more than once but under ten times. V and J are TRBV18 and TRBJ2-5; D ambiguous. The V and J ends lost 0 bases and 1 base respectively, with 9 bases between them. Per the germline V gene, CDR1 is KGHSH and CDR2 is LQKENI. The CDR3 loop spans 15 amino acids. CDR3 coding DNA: TGTGCCAGCTCACCACCGAGAGAAACCCAAGAGACCCAGTACTTC. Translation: CASSPPRETQETQYF.